The 20 T cell receptor beta chains reported below all come from one sample, sequenced in a study of OX40 agonist ivuxolimab in advanced cancers. Library construction relied on the immunoSEQ multiplex PCR assay. TCRdb stores this immuneACCESS table with in-frame sequences only. Part of the clones is absent; in the studies checked, under half of the shortfall reflects unresolved V genes, and no reason is known for the rest. The sample yields tens of thousands of clones; approximately 82% were counted once. Just under 5% of the sample lies in the top ten. Sequencing was performed on CD4+ or CD8+ T cells sorted from blood, taken in a trial of the OX40 agonist ivuxolimab. These receptors were taken from an adult with an advanced solid tumor such as melanoma, head and neck, liver or kidney cancer.

This sequence joins TRBV5-4 and TRBJ2-3, with a weak D call TRBD2 (6 bases). The CDR3 is 14 amino acids. Germline V lookup: CDR1 SGHNT, CDR2 YYREEE (reference sequence). Trimming left V 0 bases short and J 6 bases short, with 11 bases between. The chain's CDR3 is CASSLESRGDTQYF. As DNA, the CDR3 is TGTGCCAGCAGCTTGGAGAGTCGGGGGGATACGCAGTATTTT. The complete variable domain, with remaining parts taken from reference TRBV5-4 and TRBJ2-3, reads ETGVTQSPTHLIKTRGQQVTLRCSSQSGHNTVSWYQQALGQGPQFIFQYYREEENGRGNFPPRFSGLQFPNYSSELNVNALELDDSALYLCASSLESRGDTQYFGPGTRLTVL.

The rearrangement uses TRBV6-5 and TRBJ2-1, with TRBD2 identical over 13 bases. The CDR3 runs to 13 residues. J lost 7 bases, V lost 6 bases, and 0 bases had no gene match. Germline V gene data show CDR1 as MNHEY and CDR2 as SVGAGI. The CDR3 nucleotides are TGTGCCAGCAGGGGACTAGCGGGGAATGAGCAGTTCTTC. Translating gives CASRGLAGNEQFF.

The gene calls are TRBV6-6 and TRBJ1-1; no clear D. The germline gives CDR1 MNHNY, CDR2 SVGAGI (reference sequence). V was trimmed by 4 bases and J by 12 bases, leaving 18 bases between them. The CDR3 sequence is 13 residues long. CDR3 DNA: TGTGCCAGCAGTTTCTCCCGGGGTACCGATACTTTCTTT. Translation gives CASSFSRGTDTFF.

By its share, this clone is medium-sized (0.01 to 0.1%). V gene TRBV5-1 combines with J gene TRBJ2-7, with D perhaps matching TRBD2 (5 bases). Looked up from germline, CDR1 is SGHRS and CDR2 is YFSETQ. The CDR3 is made up of 13 amino acids. V shed 3 bases and J shed 2 bases, with 9 bases lying between them. The CDR3 nucleotides read TGCGCCAGCAGCTCGGGATCAACCTACGAGCAGTACTTC. The encoded protein is CASSSGSTYEQYF.

The table lists this clone with a few counts. The J gene is TRBJ2-7, the V gene TRBV5-1; D possibly matches TRBD1 or TRBD2 (5 bases each). V was shortened by 0 bases and J by 3 bases, with 10 bases between the two germline ends. The length of the CDR3 is 14 residues. CDR1 and CDR2 (germline): SGHRS, YFSETQ. The CDR3 bases are TGCGCCAGCAGCTTGGGGGGGAGTGGCTACGAGCAGTACTTC. This sequence encodes CASSLGGSGYEQYF.

CDR3 DNA: TGTGCCAGCAGTGAAGGGGTTCCCAACTATGGCTACACCTTC. It translates to CASSEGVPNYGYTF. J is TRBJ1-2 and V is TRBV6-1; no reliable D call. From germline, CDR1 is MNHNS and CDR2 SASEGT. V was clipped by 1 base and J by 2 bases, with 8 bases between them. The CDR3 contains 14 residues.

The count of this clone is one. V gene TRBV5-4 combines with J gene TRBJ2-7, with no clear D. V was shortened by 0 bases and J by 5 bases, with 12 bases between the two germline ends. This CDR3 comprises 14 residues. Germline V gene data show CDR1 as SGHNT and CDR2 as YYREEE (reference sequence). The CDR3 loop reads CASSLVGSKDEQYF. The CDR3 region has the DNA TGTGCCAGCAGCTTGGTCGGGTCGAAGGACGAGCAGTACTTC.

The genes are TRBV2 and TRBJ2-2; tentatively, D is TRBD2 (5 bases). This CDR3 is 13 amino acids long. CDR1 SNHLY and CDR2 FYNNEI come from the germline V gene. Trimming removed 1 base at V and 6 bases at J, with 6 bases between. CDR3 sequence (DNA): TGTGCCAGCAGTGAAGTCGGGGCCGGGGAGCTGTTTTTT. This gives the protein CASSEVGAGELFF.

The chain joins TRBV21-1 to TRBJ2-5; TRBD2, the D gene given by the table, was not confirmed from the DNA. TRBV21-1 is shown as a pseudogene. The CDR3 is 16 residues long. The CDR3 region has the DNA TGTGCCAGCAGCAAGTTCGCGGGGGGGCGTCTGGAGACCCAGTACTTC. Residues: CASSKFAGGRLETQYF.

The rearrangement links TRBV7-9 to TRBJ1-1; no reliable D call. CDR1 and CDR2 (germline): SEHNR, FQNEAQ (reference sequence). The CDR3 runs to 12 residues. With 5 bases removed from V and 5 bases from J, the gap between germline ends came to 9 bases. CDR3 amino acids: CASSRVATEAFF. The CDR3 region has the DNA TGTGCCAGCAGCCGAGTGGCGACTGAAGCTTTCTTT.

The rearrangement uses TRBV11-3 and TRBJ2-7, with 9 bases lining up with TRBD1. The CDR3 covers 15 residues. Germline V gene sequence: CDR1 SGHNT, CDR2 YENEEA. The J segment lost 4 bases and the V segment lost 3 bases, leaving 7 bases of the junction unmatched. The CDR3 loop reads CASSFSTGQGYEQYF. CDR3 nucleotide sequence: TGTGCCAGCAGCTTCAGTACGGGACAGGGTTACGAGCAGTACTTC.

The sample holds a few counts of this clone. The chain couples TRBV27 to TRBJ1-6; D is undetermined. The germline V gene encodes CDR1 MNHEY and CDR2 SMNVEV (reference sequence). The ends were cut back, 7 bases at V and 11 bases at J, with 12 bases in the middle. The CDR3 has 12 amino acids. CDR3 sequence (DNA): TGTGCCAGCACCGACCAAGGAACACCCCTCCACTTT. It specifies CASTDQGTPLHF.

Only one count was recorded for this clone. V and J are TRBV5-4 and TRBJ2-1; 9 nucleotides align to TRBD2. This CDR3 contains 16 residues. Germline V gene lookup returns CDR1 SGHNT and CDR2 YYREEE (reference sequence). The ends lost 0 bases at V and 5 bases at J; junction bases unmatched: 6. The CDR3 DNA sequence: TGTGCCAGCAGCTTGGCCGGGACTAGCATCGACAATGAGCAGTTCTTC. Translated, it gives CASSLAGTSIDNEQFF.

The genes are TRBV5-4 and TRBJ2-7, with a tentative D call TRBD1 (5 bases). The length of the CDR3 is 13 residues. Looked up from germline, CDR1 is SGHNT and CDR2 is YYREEE (reference sequence). V lost 2 bases to trimming and J lost 9 bases, with 15 bases between them. The CDR3 is CASSLEGAKRQYF. The CDR3 bases are TGTGCCAGCAGCTTAGAAGGGGCCAAGAGGCAGTACTTC.

A remark on this clone: Other DNA sequences within the sample encode an identical CDR3. The chain is built from TRBV2 and TRBJ1-2; 10 bases agree with TRBD1. V shed 7 bases and J 6 bases; nucleotides not matched to a gene: 2. The CDR3 sequence is 12 residues long. Germline assignment: CDR1 SNHLY and CDR2 FYNNEI. The chain's CDR3 is CASTGTGDGYTF. CDR3 DNA sequence: TGTGCCAGCACCGGGACAGGGGATGGCTACACCTTC. Drawing the rest from reference TRBV2 and TRBJ1-2, the complete variable domain is EPEVTQTPSHQVTQMGQEVILRCVPISNHLYFYWYRQILGQKVEFLVSFYNNEISEKSEIFDDQFSVERPDGSNFTLKIRSTKLEDSAMYFCASTGTGDGYTFGSGTRLTVV.

V and J are TRBV5-4 and TRBJ1-1; TRBD1 agrees at 8 bases. Germline CDR1 and CDR2: SGHNT and YYREEE (reference sequence). The CDR3 loop spans 15 amino acids. V lost 0 bases to trimming and J lost 0 bases; unmatched junction nucleotides: 1. The DNA for the CDR3 is TGTGCCAGCAGCTTGGGACAGGGGCTGAACACTGAAGCTTTCTTT. As protein: CASSLGQGLNTEAFF.

This sequence joins TRBV5-4 and TRBJ1-2; D is undetermined. V dropped 1 base and J dropped 0 bases, with 7 bases sitting between them. The germline gives CDR1 SGHNT, CDR2 YYREEE (reference sequence). CDR3 length: 14 amino acids. CDR3 coding DNA: TGTGCCAGCAGCTTGTACGGCTCTAACTATGGCTACACCTTC. Amino acid sequence: CASSLYGSNYGYTF.

The chain joins TRBV9 to TRBJ2-3; D unresolved. CDR1 is SGDLS and CDR2 is YYNGEE in the germline V gene. The CDR3 contains 13 residues. Trimming cost V 0 bases and J 11 bases, with 13 bases left between them. CDR3 amino acids: CASSVVISSQQYF. The CDR3 DNA follows: TGTGCCAGCAGCGTAGTGATAAGCTCGCAGCAGTATTTT.

This clone was counted only a few times. The chain couples TRBV5-4 to TRBJ2-3; D is uncertain. The V end lost 9 bases, the J end lost 2 bases, and 10 bases lay between the germline ends. This CDR3 is 12 amino acids long. Per the germline V gene, CDR1 is SGHNT and CDR2 is YYREEE (reference sequence). CDR3 residues: CATGPNTDTQYF. The DNA of the CDR3 is TGTGCCACCGGACCCAACACAGATACGCAGTATTTT.

The chain couples TRBV5-3 to TRBJ1-1; TRBD1 matches 10 bases. TRBV5-3 is filed as an ORF, its function uncertain. Germline trimming cut 4 bases from V and 1 base from J; bases unmatched to any gene: 7. The CDR3 loop spans 16 amino acids. The CDR3: CARSVDRGPKNTEAFF. CDR3 bases: TGTGCCAGAAGCGTAGACAGGGGGCCCAAGAACACTGAAGCTTTCTTT.